This TCR beta chain was identified during a study of blood T cell repertoires in COVID-19. Sequenced by immunoSEQ multiplex PCR; TCRdb stores in-frame clones only, minus some. The sample consists of fewer than 350,000 clones, around nine tenths of them appearing once. This clone was detected only once. V was pared by 5 bases and J by 8 bases, with 9 bases of the junction left unmatched. The CDR3 spans 14 residues. Germline CDR1 and CDR2: SGHTA and FQGNSA. Sequenced material: peripheral blood. The receptor was isolated from a man aged 40-49 years with active or convalescent COVID-19. The gene calls are TRBV7-2 and TRBJ2-4, with 7 bases identical to TRBD2. Here the CDR3 reads CASSRWEGIDIQYF. For the CDR3, the DNA is TGTGCCAGCAGCCGTTGGGAGGGGATCGACATTCAGTACTTC.